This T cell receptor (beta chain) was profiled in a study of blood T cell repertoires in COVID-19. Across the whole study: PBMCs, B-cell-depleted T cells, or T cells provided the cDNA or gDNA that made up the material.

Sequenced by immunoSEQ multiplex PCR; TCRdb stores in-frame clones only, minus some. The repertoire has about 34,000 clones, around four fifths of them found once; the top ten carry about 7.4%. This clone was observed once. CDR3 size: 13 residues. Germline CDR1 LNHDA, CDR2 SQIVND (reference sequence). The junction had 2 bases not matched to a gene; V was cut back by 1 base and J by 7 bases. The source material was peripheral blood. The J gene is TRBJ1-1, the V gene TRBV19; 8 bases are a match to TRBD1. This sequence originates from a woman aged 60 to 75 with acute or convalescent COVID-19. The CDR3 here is CASSIGTGSEAFF. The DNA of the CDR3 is TGTGCCAGTAGTATAGGGACAGGGAGTGAAGCTTTCTTT.